This note documents a single T cell receptor beta chain sequence. The CDR3 covers 18 residues. CDR1 and CDR2 (germline): SGHVS, FNYEAQ. V was pared by 1 base and J by 1 base, with 6 bases of the junction left unmatched. The protocol was immunoSEQ multiplex PCR, while the TCRdb copy is restricted to in-frame clones and leaves out a portion. The sample lists almost 400,000 clones, about 88% seen once, with around 1.9% in the top ten. This sample was taken from a study of Ad26.COV2.S vaccination and SARS-CoV-2 variants. The overall study: Ad26.COV2.S arm of COV1001 included the donor.

The treatment here: about 20 received Ad26.COV2.S at low or high dose, single or two shots; several received placebo; per-sample allocation not given. Samples analyzed were those drawn on day 63 after the first vaccine or placebo injection. This sequence was found in a person aged 18-65 years who received the Ad26.COV2.S COVID-19 vaccine or a placebo. Specimen: peripheral blood, collected in a trial of Ad26.COV2.S vaccine versus placebo. The rearrangement joins TRBV7-6 to TRBJ2-3; TRBD2 agrees at 12 bases. CDR3 DNA: TGTGCCAGCAGCTTAGGTACTAGCGGGAGGCTTCGCACAGATACGCAGTATTTT. It encodes CASSLGTSGRLRTDTQYF.